A selection of T cell receptor beta chains follows, all from one sample in a study of control samples from healthy donors and cancer patients. Profiling relied on immunoSEQ multiplex PCR, and the TCRdb table lists in-frame clones only, not all of them. The sample yields 35,000 to 50,000 clones, about 89% seen once. Material: PBMCs. These receptors were obtained from a woman aged 55-75 years with lung cancer. The CDR3 runs from the conserved cysteine through the conserved F or W. Fields, in order: clone size, V gene, D gene, J gene, CDR3 length, CDR3 protein, CDR3 DNA. The D gene is left open where the match is weak. Only part of the rows carry a size: once, few, many, or a class if the clone is expanded.

clone_size: -; v_call: TRBV11-3; d_call: -; j_call: TRBJ2-5; cdr3_length: 11; cdr3_aa: CASGRRETQYF; cdr3_nt: TGTGCCAGCGGCCGAAGGGAGACCCAGTACTTC
clone_size: -; v_call: TRBV7-9; d_call: -; j_call: TRBJ1-6; cdr3_length: 15; cdr3_aa: CASSLGSGRNSPLHF; cdr3_nt: TGTGCCAGCAGCTTAGGCAGCGGTCGAAATTCACCCCTCCACTTT
clone_size: -; v_call: TRBV7-2; d_call: -; j_call: TRBJ2-7; cdr3_length: 14; cdr3_aa: CASSLVGLSDEQYF; cdr3_nt: TGTGCCAGCAGCTTGGTGGGCCTTTCGGACGAGCAGTACTTC
clone_size: -; v_call: TRBV30; d_call: -; j_call: TRBJ2-1; cdr3_length: 11; cdr3_aa: CAWWKGNEQFF; cdr3_nt: TGTGCCTGGTGGAAGGGGAATGAGCAGTTCTTC
clone_size: once; v_call: TRBV4-2; d_call: -; j_call: TRBJ1-2; cdr3_length: 12; cdr3_aa: CASSQGNYGYTF; cdr3_nt: TGTGCCAGCAGCCAAGGGAACTATGGCTACACCTTC
clone_size: -; v_call: TRBV13; d_call: -; j_call: TRBJ1-2; cdr3_length: 12; cdr3_aa: CASSTRGGGYTF; cdr3_nt: TGTGCCAGCAGCACCCGGGGGGGAGGCTACACCTTC
clone_size: -; v_call: TRBV4-1; d_call: TRBD1; j_call: TRBJ1-5; cdr3_length: 13; cdr3_aa: CASSPTGNQPQHF; cdr3_nt: TGCGCCAGCAGCCCGACAGGGAATCAGCCCCAGCATTTT
clone_size: -; v_call: TRBV6-5; d_call: -; j_call: TRBJ1-2; cdr3_length: 14; cdr3_aa: CASRLQGDVRGYTF; cdr3_nt: TGTGCCAGCAGACTCCAGGGTGACGTTAGGGGCTACACCTTC
clone_size: -; v_call: TRBV28; d_call: TRBD1; j_call: TRBJ2-5; cdr3_length: 13; cdr3_aa: CASGTAGFETQYF; cdr3_nt: TGTGCCAGCGGGACAGCTGGTTTTGAGACCCAGTACTTC
clone_size: -; v_call: TRBV7-9; d_call: TRBD2; j_call: TRBJ2-1; cdr3_length: 15; cdr3_aa: CASSLRGTRVNEQFF; cdr3_nt: TGTGCCAGCAGCTTACGCGGGACTAGAGTCAATGAGCAGTTCTTC
clone_size: -; v_call: TRBV5-1; d_call: -; j_call: TRBJ2-3; cdr3_length: 17; cdr3_aa: CASSQSPRGSLTDTQYF; cdr3_nt: TGCGCCAGCAGCCAATCCCCCCGGGGGTCTTTAACAGATACGCAGTATTTT
clone_size: -; v_call: TRBV5-5; d_call: TRBD1; j_call: TRBJ1-5; cdr3_length: 15; cdr3_aa: CASSFEGQGGQPQHF; cdr3_nt: TGTGCCAGCAGCTTCGAAGGACAGGGTGGTCAGCCCCAGCATTTT
clone_size: -; v_call: TRBV4-1; d_call: -; j_call: TRBJ1-1; cdr3_length: 13; cdr3_aa: CASMGPGDTEAFF; cdr3_nt: TGCGCCAGCATGGGTCCAGGGGACACTGAAGCTTTCTTT
clone_size: once; v_call: TRBV2; d_call: -; j_call: TRBJ1-4; cdr3_length: 13; cdr3_aa: CASRGVANEKLFF; cdr3_nt: TGTGCCAGCAGGGGGGTCGCTAATGAAAAACTGTTTTTT
clone_size: -; v_call: TRBV5-1; d_call: -; j_call: TRBJ1-4; cdr3_length: 15; cdr3_aa: CASSLTGATNEKLFF; cdr3_nt: TGCGCCAGCAGCCTAACTGGTGCAACTAATGAAAAACTGTTTTTT
clone_size: -; v_call: TRBV6-1; d_call: TRBD2; j_call: TRBJ2-7; cdr3_length: 14; cdr3_aa: CASSELAELYEQYF; cdr3_nt: TGTGCCAGCAGTGAACTAGCGGAGCTCTACGAGCAGTACTTC
clone_size: -; v_call: TRBV6-6; d_call: -; j_call: TRBJ2-3; cdr3_length: 18; cdr3_aa: CASSPPVAALTSTDTQYF; cdr3_nt: TGTGCCAGCAGTCCCCCGGTGGCGGCACTTACTAGCACAGATACGCAGTATTTT
clone_size: -; v_call: TRBV28; d_call: -; j_call: TRBJ1-2; cdr3_length: 11; cdr3_aa: CASSYLGGYTF; cdr3_nt: TGTGCCAGCAGTTACCTCGGTGGCTACACCTTC
clone_size: -; v_call: TRBV4-2; d_call: -; j_call: TRBJ1-1; cdr3_length: 13; cdr3_aa: CASSLGGNTEAFF; cdr3_nt: TGTGCCAGCAGCCTTGGGGGGAACACTGAAGCTTTCTTT
clone_size: -; v_call: TRBV7-9; d_call: -; j_call: TRBJ1-1; cdr3_length: 14; cdr3_aa: CASSERGDGDEAFF; cdr3_nt: TGTGCCAGCAGCGAGCGGGGGGACGGAGATGAAGCTTTCTTT
clone_size: -; v_call: TRBV27; d_call: -; j_call: TRBJ2-7; cdr3_length: 13; cdr3_aa: CASSRGESYEQYF; cdr3_nt: TGTGCCAGCAGTCGCGGGGAGTCCTACGAGCAGTACTTC
clone_size: -; v_call: TRBV13; d_call: TRBD2; j_call: TRBJ2-3; cdr3_length: 19; cdr3_aa: CASSRLPGLVTSSTDTQYF; cdr3_nt: TGTGCCAGCAGCCGCCTTCCGGGACTAGTCACCTCTAGCACAGATACGCAGTATTTT
clone_size: -; v_call: TRBV7-3; d_call: -; j_call: TRBJ2-7; cdr3_length: 16; cdr3_aa: CASSPGSGRSSYEQYF; cdr3_nt: TGTGCCAGCAGCCCCGGTTCAGGCCGATCCTCCTACGAGCAGTACTTC
clone_size: -; v_call: TRBV30; d_call: -; j_call: TRBJ1-3; cdr3_length: 13; cdr3_aa: CAWSRGNGNTIYF; cdr3_nt: TGTGCCTGGAGTAGAGGGAATGGAAACACCATATATTTT
clone_size: -; v_call: TRBV11-2; d_call: TRBD1; j_call: TRBJ2-7; cdr3_length: 18; cdr3_aa: CASSFTFGAGGPLYEQYF; cdr3_nt: TGTGCCAGCAGCTTTACATTTGGGGCAGGGGGCCCCCTCTACGAGCAGTACTTC
clone_size: -; v_call: TRBV3-1/TRBV3-2; d_call: TRBD2; j_call: TRBJ2-2; cdr3_length: 17; cdr3_aa: CASSQDRLAERTGELFF; cdr3_nt: TGTGCCAGCAGCCAGGACCGACTAGCGGAACGCACCGGGGAGCTGTTTTTT
clone_size: -; v_call: TRBV24-1; d_call: -; j_call: TRBJ2-5; cdr3_length: 18; cdr3_aa: CATSDPSLGGAAQETQYF; cdr3_nt: TGTGCCACCAGTGATCCCTCTTTAGGGGGGGCGGCTCAAGAGACCCAGTACTTC
clone_size: -; v_call: TRBV25-1; d_call: -; j_call: TRBJ2-6; cdr3_length: 14; cdr3_aa: CARIPCSGANVLTF; cdr3_nt: TGTGCCAGAATACCTTGCTCTGGGGCCAACGTCCTGACTTTC
clone_size: -; v_call: TRBV29-1; d_call: -; j_call: TRBJ2-1; cdr3_length: 12; cdr3_aa: CSVAPGSNEQFF; cdr3_nt: TGCAGCGTTGCACCTGGTTCCAATGAGCAGTTCTTC
clone_size: -; v_call: TRBV24-1; d_call: TRBD1; j_call: TRBJ2-2; cdr3_length: 16; cdr3_aa: CATSDFGQGETGELFF; cdr3_nt: TGTGCCACCAGTGATTTCGGACAGGGGGAGACCGGGGAGCTGTTTTTT
clone_size: few; v_call: TRBV5-1; d_call: TRBD1; j_call: TRBJ2-2; cdr3_length: 14; cdr3_aa: CASSTQGAGGELFF; cdr3_nt: TGCGCCAGCAGCACACAGGGGGCCGGCGGGGAGCTGTTTTTT
clone_size: once; v_call: TRBV6-6; d_call: -; j_call: TRBJ2-3; cdr3_length: 15; cdr3_aa: CASSYVGSLTDTQYF; cdr3_nt: TGTGCCAGCAGTTATGTAGGCTCCCTCACAGATACGCAGTATTTT
clone_size: -; v_call: TRBV29-1; d_call: -; j_call: TRBJ2-7; cdr3_length: 12; cdr3_aa: CSVAHSPREQYF; cdr3_nt: TGCAGCGTTGCACACTCCCCCCGCGAGCAGTACTTC
clone_size: -; v_call: TRBV29-1; d_call: -; j_call: TRBJ1-1; cdr3_length: 16; cdr3_aa: CSGLNVAEPMNTEAFF; cdr3_nt: TGCAGCGGTTTAAACGTGGCGGAGCCCATGAACACTGAAGCTTTCTTT
clone_size: -; v_call: TRBV27; d_call: -; j_call: TRBJ1-4; cdr3_length: 15; cdr3_aa: CASSSRTVGTEKLFF; cdr3_nt: TGTGCCAGCAGTTCTCGGACCGTCGGGACAGAAAAACTGTTTTTT
clone_size: -; v_call: TRBV18; d_call: -; j_call: TRBJ2-3; cdr3_length: 14; cdr3_aa: CASSPRTGFGTQYF; cdr3_nt: TGTGCCAGCTCACCACGGACGGGGTTCGGTACGCAGTATTTT
clone_size: -; v_call: TRBV6-5; d_call: TRBD1; j_call: TRBJ1-4; cdr3_length: 14; cdr3_aa: CASSRGQGYEKLFF; cdr3_nt: TGTGCCAGCAGTAGGGGACAGGGATATGAAAAACTGTTTTTT
clone_size: few; v_call: TRBV2; d_call: -; j_call: TRBJ1-5; cdr3_length: 13; cdr3_aa: CASSGPKNQPQHF; cdr3_nt: TGTGCCAGCAGTGGACCGAAGAATCAGCCCCAGCATTTT
clone_size: -; v_call: TRBV5-6; d_call: -; j_call: TRBJ2-3; cdr3_length: 16; cdr3_aa: CASSLRLPSSTDTQYF; cdr3_nt: TGTGCCAGCAGCTTACGACTACCATCAAGCACAGATACGCAGTATTTT
clone_size: -; v_call: TRBV24-1; d_call: TRBD2; j_call: TRBJ2-3; cdr3_length: 16; cdr3_aa: CATSDPSGRARDTQYF; cdr3_nt: TGTGCCACCAGTGACCCGAGCGGGAGGGCCAGAGATACGCAGTATTTT
clone_size: -; v_call: TRBV6-1; d_call: -; j_call: TRBJ1-3; cdr3_length: 16; cdr3_aa: CASSEAGGTSGNTIYF; cdr3_nt: TGTGCCAGCAGTGAAGCAGGGGGAACCTCTGGAAACACCATATATTTT
clone_size: -; v_call: TRBV7-2; d_call: -; j_call: TRBJ2-7; cdr3_length: 15; cdr3_aa: CASSASVGKGYEQYF; cdr3_nt: TGTGCCAGCAGCGCCTCGGTTGGGAAGGGGTACGAGCAGTACTTC
clone_size: -; v_call: TRBV30; d_call: -; j_call: TRBJ1-1; cdr3_length: 16; cdr3_aa: CAWSVPTYRANTEAFF; cdr3_nt: TGTGCCTGGAGTGTCCCCACTTACAGGGCGAACACTGAAGCTTTCTTT
clone_size: -; v_call: TRBV6-5; d_call: TRBD1; j_call: TRBJ1-2; cdr3_length: 14; cdr3_aa: CASSLTGGPYGYTF; cdr3_nt: TGTGCCAGCAGCCTAACAGGGGGCCCCTATGGCTACACCTTC
clone_size: -; v_call: TRBV19; d_call: -; j_call: TRBJ1-3; cdr3_length: 15; cdr3_aa: CASSILKGSGNTIYF; cdr3_nt: TGTGCCAGTAGTATATTGAAGGGCTCTGGAAACACCATATATTTT
clone_size: -; v_call: TRBV28; d_call: -; j_call: TRBJ1-2; cdr3_length: 14; cdr3_aa: CASRAQTANHGYTF; cdr3_nt: TGTGCCAGCAGGGCTCAGACAGCTAACCATGGCTACACCTTC
clone_size: -; v_call: TRBV5-1; d_call: -; j_call: TRBJ2-7; cdr3_length: 13; cdr3_aa: CASSGEGDYEQYF; cdr3_nt: TGCGCCAGCAGCGGTGAGGGAGACTACGAGCAGTACTTC
clone_size: -; v_call: TRBV3-1/TRBV3-2; d_call: -; j_call: TRBJ1-6; cdr3_length: 11; cdr3_aa: CASSLNSPLHF; cdr3_nt: TGTGCCAGCAGCCTGAATTCACCCCTCCACTTT